Following are 4 T cell receptor beta chains from one sample sequenced in a study of naive and memory T cell subsets (dated by TCRdb to 2015 to 2018). Libraries were made using UMI-ligation and nested PCR. The instrument was an Illumina MiSeq. The beta constant-region primer consisted of an equimolar mixture of two oligonucleotides that together covered TRBC1 and TRBC2. Starting from the raw public reads, TCRdb applied fastp trimming at Q25, assembled clones with MiXCR and retained in-frame beta chains. Rows are combined by CDR3 protein, so each entry shows the most common genes and DNA. This sample lists 25,000 to 30,000 distinct CDR3 sequences; about 10% were detected once. The ten largest make up approximately 15% of the sample. Input material: effector memory CD4+ T cells from blood. Reading the label with the study, this specimen's cell subset or site is: effector memory, CD45RA- CD27-. Receptor source: a human donor in good health.

This rearrangement joins TRBV6-1 to TRBJ2-3; 14 bases fit TRBD2. CDR1 and CDR2 (germline): MNHNS, SASEGT. This CDR3 is 18 amino acids long. Trimming removed 6 bases from V and 4 bases from J; junction bases left unmatched: 12. CDR3 coding DNA: TGTGCCAGCAGCCCTAGCAGGGGGACTAGCGGGAGTTCAGATACGCAGTATTTT. Translation: CASSPSRGTSGSSDTQYF.

Ten or more counts support this clonotype. The chain links TRBV15 to TRBJ2-2; D is unclear. Between the trimmed V and J ends, which lost 5 bases and 4 bases, there was a span of 11 bases. The CDR3 contains 14 residues. The germline V gene has CDR1 LNHNV and CDR2 YYDKDF (reference sequence). The CDR3 here is CATSRWTRTGELFF. The DNA of the CDR3 is TGTGCCACCAGCCGGTGGACCCGCACCGGGGAGCTGTTTTTT. The full variable domain, with the rest looked up from reference TRBV15 and TRBJ2-2, is DAMVIQNPRYQVTQFGKPVTLSCSQTLNHNVMYWYQQKSSQAPKLLFHYYDKDFNNEADTPDNFQSRRPNTSFCFLDIRSPGLGDTAMYLCATSRWTRTGELFFGEGSRLTVL.

A few counts support this clonotype. The chain's CDR3 is CASSQSTDTQYF. Here the CDR3 DNA reads TGTGCCAGCAGTCAATCGACAGATACGCAGTATTTT. The chain is built from TRBV6-6 and TRBJ2-3, with no clear D. V lost 5 bases, J lost 3 bases, and 6 bases lay in between. The CDR3 is 12 amino acids. Germline V CDR1 and CDR2: MNHNY, SVGAGI (reference sequence).

This clonotype was seen a handful of times. V and J are TRBV21-1 and TRBJ2-3; the DNA was not compared with TRBD1, the D call given in the table. TRBV21-1 is a listed pseudogene. CDR3 length equals 18 residues. The CDR3 nucleotides read TGTGCCAGCAGCAAAGGCGTCGAGGGAGGGGGCAGCACAGATACGCAGTATTTT. Its translation: CASSKGVEGGGSTDTQYF.